A single sample gave rise to the 14 T cell receptor beta chains below, sequenced in a study of blood T cell repertoires in COVID-19. Sequencing was performed with immunoSEQ multiplex PCR; in TCRdb, only in-frame clones are kept and a portion is missing. The sample records some 200,000 clones, over 75% being singletons. What was sequenced was peripheral blood. The receptors were gathered from a woman between 65 and 79 years old with acute or convalescent COVID-19.

This chain joins TRBV19 and TRBJ1-5; TRBD1 matches 7 bases. Germline V gene data show CDR1 as LNHDA and CDR2 as SQIVND (reference sequence). The J segment lost 4 bases and the V segment lost 3 bases, leaving 15 bases of the junction unmatched. The CDR3 is made up of 18 amino acids. CDR3 region: CASSISSFGTAGNQPQHF. The CDR3 DNA reads as TGTGCCAGTAGTATCTCTTCGTTCGGGACAGCAGGAAATCAGCCCCAGCATTTT.

The chain couples TRBV6-5 to TRBJ2-3; D remains ambiguous. The CDR3 runs 13 residues. The germline CDR1 and CDR2 sequences are MNHEY and SVGAGI. V lost 4 bases and J 1 base, leaving 6 bases between the germline ends. CDR3 region: CASSSPGTDTQYF. The CDR3 nucleotides are TGTGCCAGCAGTTCCCCTGGCACAGATACGCAGTATTTT.

CDR3 in DNA: TGTGCCAGCAGCGTAGGAGGTAATAGCAATCAGCCCCAGCATTTT. Encoded protein: CASSVGGNSNQPQHF. The rearrangement uses TRBV9 and TRBJ1-5; D is undetermined. V was pared by 0 bases and J by 0 bases, with 7 bases between. The CDR3 consists of 15 residues. Germline CDR1 and CDR2: SGDLS and YYNGEE.

This rearrangement joins TRBV25-1 to TRBJ2-1, with 8 bases lining up with TRBD1. V shed 3 bases and J 4 bases; nucleotides not matched to a gene: 5. CDR1 MGHDK and CDR2 SYGVNS come from the germline V gene. The CDR3 consists of 15 residues. CDR3 protein: CASSEVRGLYNEQFF. The DNA for the CDR3 is TGTGCCAGCAGTGAGGTCAGGGGGCTTTACAATGAGCAGTTCTTC.

The rearrangement links TRBV19 to TRBJ1-1, with 11 bases lining up with TRBD1. Germline V CDR1 and CDR2: LNHDA, SQIVND (reference sequence). The length of the CDR3 is 14 residues. The V segment lost 2 bases and the J segment 8 bases; nucleotides outside the gene matches: 4. The CDR3 coding sequence is TGTGCCAGTAGTATACTAGGACAGGGGGCCGAAGCTTTCTTT. Translated: CASSILGQGAEAFF.

This chain joins TRBV2 and TRBJ2-7, with a possible D match to TRBD2 (5 bases). Deletions cut 7 bases from V and 3 bases from J, with 16 bases between. Germline assignment: CDR1 SNHLY and CDR2 FYNNEI. This CDR3 spans 14 amino acids. The CDR3 reads CASIGRRTGYEQYF. DNA of the CDR3: TGTGCCAGCATAGGTAGGAGGACTGGCTACGAGCAGTACTTC.

The rearrangement joins TRBV27 to TRBJ1-2; no reliable D call. The V end was cut by 6 bases, the J end by 1 base, with 12 bases between. The germline gives CDR1 MNHEY, CDR2 SMNVEV (reference sequence). The CDR3 runs 14 residues. In nucleotides, the CDR3 is TGTGCCAGCAGGGGCTACGGGATTAACTATGGCTACACCTTC. This translates into CASRGYGINYGYTF.

This chain uses TRBV9 with TRBJ1-2; D may be TRBD1 (5 bases). Germline CDR1 and CDR2: SGDLS and YYNGEE. The CDR3 length is 15 residues. V gave up 0 bases and J gave up 8 bases, with 17 bases separating them. CDR3 loop: CASSVAPGNRGGYTF. The CDR3 coding sequence is TGTGCCAGCAGCGTAGCCCCAGGGAATAGGGGCGGCTACACCTTC.

The chain carries TRBV28 and TRBJ2-7; 8 bases line up with TRBD2. The CDR3 is 13 amino acids. V dropped 3 bases and J dropped 4; count of bases not matched to a gene: 2. Germline V gives CDR1 MDHEN, CDR2 SYDVKM. The CDR3 DNA is TGTGCCAGCAGTTTTAGCGGGAATTACGAGCAGTACTTC. It specifies CASSFSGNYEQYF.

This chain uses TRBV4-1 with TRBJ2-1, with D maybe TRBD2 (5 bases). The CDR3 spans 16 residues. Looked up from germline, CDR1 is MGHRA and CDR2 is YSYEKL. Trimming shortened V by 0 bases and J by 14 bases, and 23 bases separated the two germline ends. In DNA, the CDR3 is TGCGCCAGCAGCCAAGAGGCGGCAGACGGCGGGCGCGACGAGTTCTTC. Translating gives CASSQEAADGGRDEFF.

This clone was detected once. V and J are TRBV7-2 and TRBJ2-3; TRBD1 agrees at 7 bases. This CDR3 is 18 amino acids long. V shed 1 base, J shed 2 bases, and the junction held 12 bases outside the gene matches. Germline lookup yields CDR1 SGHTA and CDR2 FQGNSA. The CDR3 DNA follows: TGTGCCAGCAGCTTAGTTCCCCCAGGACAGGCCTCCACAGATACGCAGTATTTT. As protein: CASSLVPPGQASTDTQYF.

This clone was counted only a few times. The V gene is TRBV5-1, the J gene TRBJ2-2; unclear D gene. The CDR3 extends over 15 amino acids. V shed 7 bases and J shed 3 bases, with 16 bases lying between them. CDR1 SGHRS and CDR2 YFSETQ come from the germline V gene. DNA for the CDR3: TGCGCCAGCGGATTGACTCACGGGTACACCGGGGAGCTGTTTTTT. It specifies CASGLTHGYTGELFF.

For the CDR3, the DNA is TGTGCCAGCAGCCCCGGGACAGGAAAGATGTCCTATAATTCACCCCTCCACTTT. Its protein is CASSPGTGKMSYNSPLHF. The rearrangement links TRBV14 to TRBJ1-6; 8 nucleotides match TRBD1. The germline V gene encodes CDR1 SGHDN and CDR2 FVKESK. After removal of 4 bases from V and 1 base from J, the junction contained 9 bases not matched to a gene. The CDR3 totals 18 residues.

The J gene is TRBJ1-5, the V gene TRBV18; tentatively, D is TRBD1 (6 bases). Looked up from germline, CDR1 is KGHSH and CDR2 is LQKENI. The CDR3 contains 14 residues. V gave up 2 bases and J gave up 6 bases, with 11 bases separating them. CDR3 coding DNA: TGTGCCAGCTCACCAGGGGGCGTTGGTCAGCCCCAGCATTTT. This gives the protein CASSPGGVGQPQHF.